Listed below are T cell receptor beta chains from one sample, sequenced in a study of CD8+CD57+ T cells in acquired aplastic anemia. TCRdb redid the calling of the reads with MiXCR, one entry per CDR3 protein. Of hundreds of thousands of distinct CDR3 sequences detected, roughly half appear once; the ten largest clones hold 8%. Sequencing was performed on sorted CD4+, CD8+, or CD8+CD57+ T cells (not recorded which) from PBMCs. The receptors originated from a human donor with severe aplastic anemia or a healthy control (not recorded which). CDR3s include the opening cysteine and the closing phenylalanine or tryptophan. Fields, in order: clone size, D gene, V gene, J gene, CDR3 protein, CDR3 DNA. D genes are given only for firm matches. Some rows mark clone size as missing; the rest say once, few, many or name a class of expanded clone.

>once|TRBD2|TRBV5-1|TRBJ2-7
CASSPAGAVSYEQYF
TGCGCCAGCAGCCCAGCGGGAGCAGTCTCCTACGAGCAGTACTTC
>many|NA|TRBV19|TRBJ1-5
CASSSSQGLVYQPQHF
TGTGCCAGTAGTTCAAGTCAAGGGTTGGTTTATCAGCCCCAGCATTTT
>many|NA|TRBV5-8|TRBJ1-2
CASSSVNRESYGYTF
TGTGCCAGCAGCTCTGTGAACAGGGAAAGCTATGGCTACACCTTC
>NA|NA|TRBV20-1|TRBJ1-4
CSAPQNTGRNEKLFF
TGCAGTGCTCCACAAAATACAGGGAGGAACGAAAAACTGTTTTTT
>many|TRBD1|TRBV19|TRBJ2-7
CASRAGTGGREQYF
TGTGCCAGTAGGGCCGGGACAGGGGGTCGCGAGCAGTACTTC
>NA|NA|TRBV19|TRBJ2-7
CASSIWGSNYEQYF
TGTGCCAGTAGTATCTGGGGGAGCAACTACGAGCAGTACTTC
>many|TRBD1|TRBV6-5|TRBJ1-2
CASRRTGGLEYGYTF
TGTGCCAGTAGACGGACAGGGGGCTTAGAGTATGGCTACACCTTC
>NA|TRBD2|TRBV7-9|TRBJ2-7
CASSLGGLAGAGYEQYF
TGTGCCAGCAGCTTAGGGGGACTAGCGGGGGCCGGGTACGAGCAGTACTTC
>NA|TRBD1|TRBV29-1|TRBJ1-1
CSVGQGGTEAFF
TGCAGCGTAGGACAGGGTGGCACTGAAGCTTTCTTT
>NA|NA|TRBV5-1|TRBJ2-7
CASSLGEGVSYEQYF
TGCGCCAGCAGCTTGGGCGAGGGAGTCTCCTACGAGCAGTACTTC
>NA|NA|TRBV10-2|TRBJ2-1
CASKGSSYNEQFF
TGCGCCAGCAAGGGGAGCTCCTACAATGAGCAGTTCTTC
>many|NA|TRBV20-1|TRBJ1-5
CSAAEATDNNQPQHF
TGCAGTGCTGCGGAAGCGACAGACAACAATCAGCCCCAGCATTTT
>NA|NA|TRBV7-3|TRBJ2-7
CASSLTAGSSYEQYF
TGTGCCAGCAGCTTAACTGCGGGGAGCTCCTACGAGCAGTACTTC
>NA|NA|TRBV7-9|TRBJ1-1
CAAGWTVANTEAFF
TGTGCCGCAGGGTGGACGGTCGCGAACACTGAAGCTTTCTTT
>NA|TRBD1|TRBV9|TRBJ2-7
CASSLKGTGGSEQYF
TGTGCCAGCAGTTTAAAAGGGACAGGGGGCTCCGAGCAGTACTTC
>NA|NA|TRBV7-2|TRBJ2-3
CASSVGRTYTDTQYF
TGTGCCAGCAGCGTAGGAAGGACATACACAGATACGCAGTATTTT
>NA|TRBD1|TRBV5-8|TRBJ1-2
CASSSPGTGVNYGYTF
TGTGCCAGCAGCTCCCCCGGGACAGGGGTGAACTATGGCTACACCTTC
>NA|NA|TRBV9|TRBJ2-3
CANESSGTSIDTQYF
TGTGCCAACGAGAGTAGCGGAACTAGCATAGATACGCAGTATTTT
>many|NA|TRBV9|TRBJ1-3
CASSAPGGAGNTIYF
TGTGCCAGCAGCGCACCGGGGGGGGCTGGAAACACCATATATTTT
>NA|NA|TRBV20-1|TRBJ2-3
CSASVPVTKYF
TGCAGTGCTAGTGTCCCCGTTACGAAGTATTTT
>NA|TRBD1|TRBV12-5|TRBJ2-3
CASGPRQGYGTDTQYF
TGTGCTAGTGGTCCACGACAGGGGTACGGCACAGATACGCAGTATTTT
>many|NA|TRBV7-3|TRBJ2-7
CASSSPGSYEQYF
TGTGCCAGCAGCTCGCCGGGCTCCTACGAGCAGTACTTC
>NA|NA|TRBV10-3|TRBJ2-5
CAIWGRRVPVPQETQYF
TGTGCCATCTGGGGGCGGAGAGTTCCCGTACCTCAAGAGACCCAGTACTTC
>NA|NA|TRBV10-2|TRBJ2-1
CASTSALRLAGKADEQFF
TGCGCCAGCACTTCGGCCTTGAGACTCGCGGGAAAGGCCGATGAGCAGTTCTTC
>once|TRBD1|TRBV2|TRBJ2-7
CASSVSTGVLGEQYF
TGTGCCAGCAGTGTATCGACAGGGGTACTTGGCGAGCAGTACTTC
>NA|TRBD1|TRBV5-1|TRBJ1-6
CASSLAGTGVFNSPLHF
TGCGCCAGCAGCTTGGCCGGGACAGGGGTATTCAATTCACCCCTCCACTTT
>many|NA|TRBV20-1|TRBJ1-2
CSAKGPASLYGYTF
TGCAGTGCCAAAGGGCCCGCCTCTTTATATGGCTACACCTTC
>NA|TRBD2|TRBV12-3/TRBV12-4|TRBJ2-1
CASRVEAGASRGEQFF
TGTGCCAGCAGGGTGGAAGCGGGGGCCTCAAGGGGGGAGCAGTTCTTC
>few|NA|TRBV19|TRBJ1-3
CASSSDTISGNTIYF
TGTGCCAGTTCCTCGGACACCATCTCTGGAAACACCATATATTTT
>NA|NA|TRBV12-5|TRBJ2-1
CASGPDMSNEQFF
TGTGCTAGTGGTCCTGATATGTCCAATGAGCAGTTCTTC
>NA|NA|TRBV19|TRBJ1-6
CASSYLQGNSPLHF
TGTGCCAGTAGCTACTTACAGGGCAATTCACCCCTCCACTTT
>NA|NA|TRBV5-5|TRBJ1-6
CASSSSRGRNSPLHF
TGTGCCAGCAGCTCCAGCCGGGGGCGTAATTCACCCCTCCACTTT
>NA|NA|TRBV7-2|TRBJ1-4
CASSLEGQRTANEKLFF
TGTGCCAGCAGCTTAGAGGGCCAAAGGACAGCTAATGAAAAACTGTTTTTT
>NA|NA|TRBV9|TRBJ2-2
CASSAPGLWTGELFF
TGTGCCAGCAGCGCACCAGGGCTATGGACCGGGGAGCTGTTTTTT
>once|NA|TRBV6-9|TRBJ2-7
CASSEDRGTYEQYF
TGTGCCAGCAGTGAGGATAGGGGCACCTACGAGCAGTACTTC
>few|TRBD1|TRBV19|TRBJ1-6
CASSTPGQPNSPLHF
TGTGCCAGTAGTACGCCGGGACAGCCTAATTCACCCCTCCACTTT
>many|TRBD1|TRBV6-5|TRBJ2-1
CASSLQGAPGYNEQFF
TGTGCCAGCAGTTTACAGGGGGCGCCGGGTTACAATGAGCAGTTCTTC
>many|NA|TRBV5-8|TRBJ2-6
CASSLGSPVSGANVLTF
TGTGCCAGCAGCTTGGGCAGTCCAGTCTCTGGGGCCAACGTCCTGACTTTC
>NA|TRBD2|TRBV7-2|TRBJ2-7
CASSLVTAGGYEQYF
TGCGCCAGCAGCTTGGTGACGGCGGGAGGCTACGAGCAGTACTTC
>few|NA|TRBV19|TRBJ2-3
CASSRWGRGPDTQYF
TGTGCCAGTAGTCGCTGGGGCCGAGGGCCAGATACGCAGTATTTT
>few|TRBD1|TRBV28|TRBJ1-4
CASSFTGGTDEKLFF
TGTGCCAGCAGTTTTACAGGGGGAACCGATGAAAAACTGTTTTTT
>many|NA|TRBV12-3/TRBV12-4|TRBJ1-5
CASSPQGPQPQHF
TGTGCCAGCAGTCCCCAGGGGCCTCAGCCCCAGCATTTT
>many|NA|TRBV25-1|TRBJ2-5
CASSENRDGETQYF
TGTGCCAGCAGTGAGAACAGGGACGGAGAGACCCAGTACTTC
>NA|TRBD2|TRBV19|TRBJ2-5
CASSRVAGGEETQYF
TGTGCCAGTAGTAGGGTAGCGGGGGGCGAAGAGACCCAGTACTTC